Included here is one T cell receptor (beta chain) sequence, with context. The CDR3 spans 17 residues. Germline values: CDR1 LGHNA, CDR2 YNFKEQ. V was pared by 0 bases and J by 2 bases, with 2 bases of the junction left unmatched. These data belong to a study of T cells in tuberculosis. Sequencing used immunoSEQ multiplex PCR; TCRdb keeps in-frame clones, though not all of them. The sample contains 25,000 to 35,000 clones, approximately 95% of which appear only once. This chain joins TRBV4-2 and TRBJ2-1; TRBD2 matches at 12 bases. Sequenced: PBMCs. The receptor's source is a donor aged 5 to 30 with latent tuberculosis or without tuberculosis infection. The CDR3 nucleotides read TGTGCCAGCAGCCAAGATCTAGCGGGAGGGCCCTACAATGAGCAGTTCTTC. Amino acids: CASSQDLAGGPYNEQFF.